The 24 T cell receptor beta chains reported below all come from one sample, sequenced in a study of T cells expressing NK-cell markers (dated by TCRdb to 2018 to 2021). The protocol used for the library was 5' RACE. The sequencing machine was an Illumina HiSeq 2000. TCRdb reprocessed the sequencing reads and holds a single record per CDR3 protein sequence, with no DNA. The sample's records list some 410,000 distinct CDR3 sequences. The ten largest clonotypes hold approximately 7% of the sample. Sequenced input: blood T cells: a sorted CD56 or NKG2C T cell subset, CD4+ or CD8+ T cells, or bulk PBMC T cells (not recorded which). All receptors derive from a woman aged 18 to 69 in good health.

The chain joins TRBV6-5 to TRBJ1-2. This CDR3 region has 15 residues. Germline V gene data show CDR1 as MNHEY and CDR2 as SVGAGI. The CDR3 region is CASSYLREVDYGYTF.

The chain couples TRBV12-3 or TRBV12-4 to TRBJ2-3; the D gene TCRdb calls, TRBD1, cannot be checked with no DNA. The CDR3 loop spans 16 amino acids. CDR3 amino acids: CASQHGGGAPTDTQYF.

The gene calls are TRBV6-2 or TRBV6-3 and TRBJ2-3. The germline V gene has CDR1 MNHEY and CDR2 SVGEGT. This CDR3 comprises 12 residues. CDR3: CASSQNEDTQYF.

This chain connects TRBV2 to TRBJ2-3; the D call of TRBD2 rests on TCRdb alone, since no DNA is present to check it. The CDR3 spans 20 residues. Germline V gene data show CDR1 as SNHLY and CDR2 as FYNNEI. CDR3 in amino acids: CASTDRGDYIQTLSTDTQYF.

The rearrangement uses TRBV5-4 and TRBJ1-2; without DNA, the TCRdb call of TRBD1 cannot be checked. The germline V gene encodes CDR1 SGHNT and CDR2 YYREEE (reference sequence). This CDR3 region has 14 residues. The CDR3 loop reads CASSGGGQGYGYTF.

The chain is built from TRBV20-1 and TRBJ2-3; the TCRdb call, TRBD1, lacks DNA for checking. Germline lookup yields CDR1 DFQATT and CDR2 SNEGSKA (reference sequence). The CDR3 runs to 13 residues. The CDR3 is CSAQSGGRNTQYF.

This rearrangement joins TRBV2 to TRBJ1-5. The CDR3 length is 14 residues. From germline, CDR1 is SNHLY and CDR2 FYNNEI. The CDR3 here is CASSERSWNQPQHF.

The CDR3: CASSLYGQGSEKLFF. This chain joins TRBV28 and TRBJ1-4; TCRdb calls TRBD1, which cannot be checked without DNA. The CDR3 is made up of 15 amino acids. Germline V gene lookup returns CDR1 MDHEN and CDR2 SYDVKM.

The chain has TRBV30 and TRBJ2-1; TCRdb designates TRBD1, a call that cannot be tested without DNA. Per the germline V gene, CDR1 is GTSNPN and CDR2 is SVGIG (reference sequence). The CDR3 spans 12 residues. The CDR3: CAWSGLGGEQFF.

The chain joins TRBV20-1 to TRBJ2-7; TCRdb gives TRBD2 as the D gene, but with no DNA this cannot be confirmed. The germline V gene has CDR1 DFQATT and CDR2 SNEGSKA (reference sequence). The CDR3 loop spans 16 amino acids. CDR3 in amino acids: CSARDLWTSGRGEQYF.

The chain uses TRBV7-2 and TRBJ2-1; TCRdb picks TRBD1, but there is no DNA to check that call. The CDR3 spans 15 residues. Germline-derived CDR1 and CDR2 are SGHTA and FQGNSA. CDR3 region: CASSQAAGGFNEQFF.

The chain's CDR3 is CASSDSGQGTGANVLTF. The J gene is TRBJ2-6, the V gene TRBV6-4; the TCRdb D gene call, TRBD1, has no DNA to confirm it. The CDR3 loop spans 17 amino acids. Germline loops: CDR1 MRHNA, CDR2 SNTAGT.

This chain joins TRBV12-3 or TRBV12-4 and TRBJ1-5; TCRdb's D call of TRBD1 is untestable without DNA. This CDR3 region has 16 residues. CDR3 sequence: CASSLWTGVDNQPQHF.

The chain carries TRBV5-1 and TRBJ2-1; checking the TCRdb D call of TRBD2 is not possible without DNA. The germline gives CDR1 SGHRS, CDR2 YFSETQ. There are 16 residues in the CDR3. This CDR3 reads CASSLQSGMSRWEQFF.

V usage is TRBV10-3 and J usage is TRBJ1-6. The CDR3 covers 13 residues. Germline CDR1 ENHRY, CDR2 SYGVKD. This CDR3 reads CAISGSYNSPLHF.

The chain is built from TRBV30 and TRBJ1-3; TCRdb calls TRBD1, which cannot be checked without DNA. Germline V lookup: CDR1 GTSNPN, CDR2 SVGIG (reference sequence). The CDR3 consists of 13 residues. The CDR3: CAWRSGNGNTIYF.

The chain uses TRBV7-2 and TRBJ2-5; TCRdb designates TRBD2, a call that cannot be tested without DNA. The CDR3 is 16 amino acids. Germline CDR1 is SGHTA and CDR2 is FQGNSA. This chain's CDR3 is CASSDRTSWLQETQYF.

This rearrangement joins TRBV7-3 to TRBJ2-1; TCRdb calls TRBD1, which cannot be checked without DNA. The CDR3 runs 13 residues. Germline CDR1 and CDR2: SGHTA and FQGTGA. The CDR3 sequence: CASSKPGTNEQFF.

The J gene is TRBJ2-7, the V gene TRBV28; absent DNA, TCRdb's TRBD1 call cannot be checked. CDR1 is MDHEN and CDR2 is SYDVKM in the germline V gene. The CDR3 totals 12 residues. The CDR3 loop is CASSQRPGEQYF. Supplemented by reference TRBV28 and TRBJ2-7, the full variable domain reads DVKVTQSSRYLVKRTGEKVFLECVQDMDHENMFWYRQDPGLGLRLIYFSYDVKMKEKGDIPEGYSVSREKKERFSLILESASTNQTSMYLCASSQRPGEQYFGPGTRLTVT.

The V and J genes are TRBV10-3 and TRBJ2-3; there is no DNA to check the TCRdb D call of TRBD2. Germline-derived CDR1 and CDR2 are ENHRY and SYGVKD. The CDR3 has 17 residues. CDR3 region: CATGPPGLAGGADTQYF.

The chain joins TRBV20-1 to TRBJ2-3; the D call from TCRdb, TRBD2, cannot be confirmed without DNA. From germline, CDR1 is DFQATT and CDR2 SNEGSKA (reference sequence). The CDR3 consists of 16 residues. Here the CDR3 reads CSAESRAGVAPDTQYF.

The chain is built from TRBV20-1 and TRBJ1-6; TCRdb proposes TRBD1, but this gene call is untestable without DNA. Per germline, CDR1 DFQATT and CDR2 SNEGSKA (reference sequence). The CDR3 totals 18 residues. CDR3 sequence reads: CSARGGVGAGRYNSPLHF.

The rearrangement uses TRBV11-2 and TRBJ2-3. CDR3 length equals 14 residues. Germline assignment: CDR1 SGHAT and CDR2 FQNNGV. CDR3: CASSLTSVADTQYF.

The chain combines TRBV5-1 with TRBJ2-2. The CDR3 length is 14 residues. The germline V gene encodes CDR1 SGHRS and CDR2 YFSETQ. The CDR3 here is CASSLGLNTGELFF.